These 25 T cell receptor beta chains share one sample of origin, sequenced in a study of control samples from healthy donors and cancer patients. Sequencing was performed with immunoSEQ multiplex PCR; in TCRdb, only in-frame clones are kept and a portion is missing. Of approximately 100,000 clones listed, roughly 89% are singletons. Specimen: PBMCs. The receptors derive from a man aged 55 to 70 with lung cancer.

The chain joins TRBV24-1 to TRBJ2-3; the D gene could be TRBD1 or TRBD2 (5 bases each). The V end lost 4 bases, the J end lost 2 bases, and 18 bases lay between the germline ends. This CDR3 has 17 amino acids. Per the germline V gene, CDR1 is KGHDR and CDR2 is SFDVKD. DNA for the CDR3: TGTGCCACCAGTGAATCTCGAGGGCAGGGAAACACAGATACGCAGTATTTT. It specifies CATSESRGQGNTDTQYF.

Here the CDR3 reads CASSTEWTAEAFF. The DNA for the CDR3 is TGTGCCAGCAGCACTGAGTGGACGGCTGAAGCTTTCTTT. The chain links TRBV7-2 to TRBJ1-1; the D is unclear. The CDR3 extends over 13 amino acids. CDR1 is SGHTA, CDR2 FQGNSA, per germline. V lost 5 bases and J lost 6, with 13 bases in between.

The chain combines TRBV14 with TRBJ1-5; 9 bases are shared with TRBD1. J gave up 1 base and V 1 base, and 2 bases lay outside the gene matches. This CDR3 contains 16 residues. The germline V gene has CDR1 SGHDN and CDR2 FVKESK. The CDR3 region is CASSQAGTGSNQPQHF. The CDR3 nucleotides read TGTGCCAGCAGCCAAGCCGGGACAGGGAGCAATCAGCCCCAGCATTTT.

This chain connects TRBV6-5 to TRBJ1-5; D gene uncertain. CDR1 and CDR2 from the germline V gene are MNHEY and SVGAGI. V was shortened by 2 bases and J by 6 bases, with 8 bases between the two germline ends. This CDR3 has 13 residues. The CDR3 is CASSYSLAQPQHF. CDR3 DNA: TGTGCCAGCAGTTACAGCCTGGCTCAGCCCCAGCATTTT.

This clone was detected once. V is TRBV6-5 and J is TRBJ1-4, with D unclear. The CDR3 extends over 14 amino acids. Germline assignment: CDR1 MNHEY and CDR2 SVGAGI. The V gene lost 3 bases and the J gene lost 0 bases, with 5 bases spanning the gap. CDR3 loop: CASSYIATNEKLFF. The CDR3 bases are TGTGCCAGCAGTTATATAGCAACTAATGAAAAACTGTTTTTT.

The chain joins TRBV4-1 to TRBJ1-3; D gene uncertain. The CDR3 has 17 amino acids. CDR1 and CDR2 from the germline V gene are MGHRA and YSYEKL. V dropped 4 bases and J dropped 0 bases, with 16 bases sitting between them. Written as DNA, the CDR3 is TGCGCCAGCAGCCGAGAAGATGTCGGAGCCTCTGGAAACACCATATATTTT. Its protein product is CASSREDVGASGNTIYF.

The CDR3 is CASSRTGPYEQYV. The CDR3, as DNA: TGTGCCAGCAGCCGGACGGGACCCTACGAGCAGTACGTC. V usage is TRBV5-4 and J usage is TRBJ2-7; tentatively, D is TRBD1 or TRBD2 (5 bases each). This CDR3 is 13 amino acids long. The V gene's germline CDR1 is SGHNT and CDR2 YYREEE (reference sequence). V lost 4 bases, J lost 2 bases, and 10 bases lay in between.

CDR3 coding DNA: TGCGCCAGCAGCTTGGAGCGAGTCAACCCCGCCTTCAGTGAGCAGTTCTTC. Protein: CASSLERVNPAFSEQFF. The rearrangement links TRBV5-1 to TRBJ2-1; D is uncertain. CDR1 is SGHRS, CDR2 YFSETQ, per germline. The CDR3 length is 17 residues. The germline V and J ends were trimmed by 0 bases and 9 bases, with 22 bases remaining between them.

V and J are TRBV5-1 and TRBJ2-5; TRBD1 matches 7 bases. This CDR3 spans 15 amino acids. The ends lost 3 bases at V and 4 bases at J; junction bases unmatched: 9. The V gene's germline CDR1 is SGHRS and CDR2 YFSETQ. Written as DNA, the CDR3 is TGCGCCAGCAGCTCCAGGGGGATTGGCGGAGAGACCCAGTACTTC. It encodes CASSSRGIGGETQYF.

This chain joins TRBV6-5 and TRBJ1-5, with D uncertain. This CDR3 spans 15 amino acids. Trimming pared 5 bases from V and 2 bases from J, leaving 13 bases between. The V gene's germline CDR1 is MNHEY and CDR2 SVGAGI. The CDR3 DNA follows: TGTGCCAGCAGTCTACTTGCGGTGGGCAATCAGCCCCAGCATTTT. The encoded protein is CASSLLAVGNQPQHF.

The gene calls are TRBV5-1 and TRBJ2-2; D perhaps matches TRBD2 (6 bases). Germline V lookup: CDR1 SGHRS, CDR2 YFSETQ. Trimming took off 4 bases at V and 1 base at J, with 11 bases between the two ends. The CDR3 extends over 15 amino acids. In nucleotides, the CDR3 is TGCGCCAGCAGCGCGGGATCTTTGAACACCGGGGAGCTGTTTTTT. Protein: CASSAGSLNTGELFF.

The chain is built from TRBV9 and TRBJ1-1; 9 nucleotides match TRBD1. The CDR3 has 14 residues. J was trimmed by 5 bases and V by 3 bases; bases with no gene match: 5. The germline V gene has CDR1 SGDLS and CDR2 YYNGEE. CDR3 nucleotide sequence: TGTGCCAGCAGCGAGGGACAGGGAAAAACTGAAGCTTTCTTT. Protein sequence: CASSEGQGKTEAFF.

This sequence joins TRBV6-6 and TRBJ2-7, with TRBD1 matching over 11 bases. V shed 6 bases and J 2 bases; nucleotides not matched to a gene: 6. In germline, CDR1 is MNHNY, CDR2 SVGAGI (reference sequence). This CDR3 contains 15 residues. The CDR3 DNA sequence: TGTGCCAGCAGAACCGGGACAGGGGGGGCCTACGAGCAGTACGTC. Translated, it gives CASRTGTGGAYEQYV.

The chain recombines TRBV5-5 with TRBJ2-7, with TRBD1 matching over 9 bases. The CDR3 spans 15 residues. Germline V lookup: CDR1 SGHKS, CDR2 YYEKEE (reference sequence). Trimming removed 1 base from V and 3 bases from J; junction bases left unmatched: 5. CDR3 region: CASSLSLGQGYEQYF. The DNA for the CDR3 is TGTGCCAGCAGCTTGTCCTTGGGACAGGGCTACGAGCAGTACTTC.

This chain joins TRBV13 and TRBJ2-5; TRBD1 is a possible D gene (7 bases). Trimming removed 5 bases at V and 3 bases at J, with 13 bases between. The CDR3 sequence is 14 residues long. Germline V gene data show CDR1 as PRHDT and CDR2 as FYEKMQ (reference sequence). The CDR3 loop is CASSPEGAEETQYF. The CDR3 bases are TGTGCCAGCAGCCCGGAGGGGGCGGAAGAGACCCAGTACTTC.

The gene calls are TRBV5-4 and TRBJ2-7; maybe TRBD2 (5 bases). V lost 4 bases and J lost 2, with 13 bases in between. Germline values: CDR1 SGHNT, CDR2 YYREEE (reference sequence). The CDR3 is 14 residues long. The CDR3 reads CASSPGRETYEQYV. DNA of the CDR3: TGTGCCAGCAGCCCCGGCCGGGAAACCTACGAGCAGTACGTC.

V and J are TRBV25-1 and TRBJ2-1; possibly TRBD1 or TRBD2 for D (5 bases each). Trimming shortened V by 1 base and J by 6 bases, and 16 bases separated the two germline ends. Germline loops: CDR1 MGHDK, CDR2 SYGVNS. CDR3 length equals 16 residues. CDR3 coding DNA: TGTGCCAGCAGTGAATCGGGACGTATGCCCCTCAATGAGCAGTTCTTC. This sequence encodes CASSESGRMPLNEQFF.

The chain recombines TRBV29-1 with TRBJ1-4, with D possibly matching TRBD1 (6 bases). The V and J ends lost 6 bases and 4 bases respectively, with 15 bases between them. The CDR3 is 14 amino acids. Germline V gene sequence: CDR1 SQVTM, CDR2 ANQGSEA. The CDR3, as DNA: TGCAGCGTGGACAGATTTGGGAATAATGAAAAACTGTTTTTT. Protein sequence: CSVDRFGNNEKLFF.

In nucleotides, the CDR3 is TGTGCCAGCAACCTATATCAAGAGACCCAGTACTTC. Translated: CASNLYQETQYF. V gene TRBV2 combines with J gene TRBJ2-5; D uncertain. Germline V gives CDR1 SNHLY, CDR2 FYNNEI. The V end lost 7 bases, the J end lost 2 bases, and 8 bases lay between the germline ends. The CDR3 is 12 residues long. Together with reference TRBV2 and TRBJ2-5, the CDR3 gives the full variable domain: EPEVTQTPSHQVTQMGQEVILRCVPISNHLYFYWYRQILGQKVEFLVSFYNNEISEKSEIFDDQFSVERPDGSNFTLKIRSTKLEDSAMYFCASNLYQETQYFGPGTRLLVL.

The gene calls are TRBV5-1 and TRBJ2-5, with D unclear. CDR1 and CDR2 (germline): SGHRS, YFSETQ. The germline V and J ends were trimmed by 2 bases and 5 bases, with 4 bases remaining between them. This CDR3 contains 11 residues. CDR3 nucleotide sequence: TGCGCCAGCAGCTTAATGGAGACCCAGTACTTC. It is translated as CASSLMETQYF.

Written as DNA, the CDR3 is TGTGCCAGCAGTTTGGACAGCTACACTGAAGCTTTCTTT. This gives the protein CASSLDSYTEAFF. This chain connects TRBV12-3 or TRBV12-4 to TRBJ1-1, with D possibly TRBD1 on 6 matching bases. Trimming stripped 3 bases from V and 3 bases from J, with 8 bases between. The CDR3 loop spans 13 amino acids.

V usage is TRBV5-1 and J usage is TRBJ2-5; D gene unclear. CDR1 is SGHRS and CDR2 is YFSETQ in the germline V gene. V lost 4 bases, J lost 5 bases, and 15 bases lay in between. The CDR3 is 14 residues long. CDR3 residues: CASSPSPVAETQYF. DNA for the CDR3: TGCGCCAGCAGCCCGTCGCCTGTGGCGGAGACCCAGTACTTC.

CDR3: CACQQGLDEKLFF. The CDR3 coding sequence is TGTGCCTGCCAGCAGGGCCTGGATGAAAAACTGTTTTTT. V gene TRBV30 combines with J gene TRBJ1-4; D may be TRBD1 (5 bases). The V end was cut by 6 bases, the J end by 6 bases, with 14 bases between. The CDR3 length is 13 residues. Germline V CDR1 and CDR2: GTSNPN, SVGIG (reference sequence).

This clone was seen once. The chain employs TRBV7-9 and TRBJ2-3; TRBD2 is a possible D gene (5 bases). Trimming removed 4 bases from V and 5 bases from J, with 10 bases in between. The V gene's germline CDR1 is SEHNR and CDR2 FQNEAQ (reference sequence). The CDR3 has 13 residues. Here the CDR3 reads CASSSGLLDTQYF. For the CDR3, the DNA is TGTGCCAGCAGCTCAGGACTCCTAGATACGCAGTATTTT.

The chain recombines TRBV4-1 with TRBJ2-7, with D unclear. Germline V gene lookup returns CDR1 MGHRA and CDR2 YSYEKL. V was clipped by 0 bases and J by 0 bases, with 6 bases between them. This CDR3 has 14 residues. DNA of the CDR3: TGCGCCAGCAGCCAAGATTTTGTCTCCTACGAGCAGTACTTC. Its translation: CASSQDFVSYEQYF.